These 19 T cell receptor beta chains were sequenced from one sample in a study of shared clonotypes between healthy human individuals. TCRdb keeps only in-frame clones here, not all; method: immunoSEQ multiplex PCR. The table has 2 million to 3 million clones, 93% seen once. The sample comprised naive CD4+ T cells from PBMCs. Subset of the sample: CD45RA+ positively selected. The receptors were sampled from a man in his late teens or twenties in good health. Some clones in this sample may be carry-over from other donors' samples.

The V and J genes are TRBV19 and TRBJ2-1; TRBD2 matches at 10 bases. V shed 5 bases and J 3 bases; nucleotides not matched to a gene: 4. The CDR3 sequence is 15 residues long. Germline lookup yields CDR1 LNHDA and CDR2 SQIVND (reference sequence). The CDR3: CASSSASGSYNEQFF. DNA of the CDR3: TGTGCCAGTAGTTCGGCTAGCGGGAGCTACAATGAGCAGTTCTTC.

To note about this clone: Other nucleotide sequences from this sample produce the same CDR3. The CDR3 here is CASSPIQETQYF. Written as DNA, the CDR3 is TGTGCCAGCAGCCCGATTCAAGAGACCCAGTACTTC. The V gene is TRBV2, the J gene TRBJ2-5; D uncertain. The CDR3 totals 12 residues. CDR1 and CDR2 from the germline V gene are SNHLY and FYNNEI. V dropped 6 bases and J dropped 2 bases, with 7 bases sitting between them.

This chain joins TRBV7-2 and TRBJ2-2; 10 bases match TRBD2. The CDR3 extends over 16 amino acids. The junction had 2 bases not matched to a gene; V was cut back by 0 bases and J by 4 bases. Germline V gene data show CDR1 as SGHTA and CDR2 as FQGNSA. The CDR3 here is CASSLASGRGTGELFF. For the CDR3, the DNA is TGTGCCAGCAGCTTAGCGAGCGGGAGGGGCACCGGGGAGCTGTTTTTT.

A few counts support this clone. This chain uses TRBV29-1 with TRBJ1-2, with D unclear. V lost 6 bases and J lost 4, with 18 bases in between. CDR3 length: 14 residues. Germline assignment: CDR1 SQVTM and CDR2 ANQGSEA. The CDR3 DNA sequence: TGCAGCGTCCTTCCCGATGCTGGAAGCTATGGCTACACCTTC. Translation gives CSVLPDAGSYGYTF.

The V and J genes are TRBV6-1 and TRBJ1-2; D is perhaps TRBD1 (5 bases). The CDR3 has 17 residues. Looked up from germline, CDR1 is MNHNS and CDR2 is SASEGT. Trimming cost V 4 bases and J 5 bases, with 23 bases left between them. CDR3 in amino acids: CASSVHGGRGSSYGYTF. CDR3 sequence (DNA): TGTGCCAGCAGTGTCCACGGGGGGAGGGGATCGTCGTATGGCTACACCTTC.

This chain uses TRBV19 with TRBJ1-2; no clear D. V lost 7 bases to trimming and J lost 6 bases, with 18 bases between them. Germline CDR1 reads LNHDA; CDR2 reads SQIVND (reference sequence). CDR3 length: 14 residues. The CDR3: CASIGSWSGNGYTF. DNA for the CDR3: TGTGCCAGTATTGGCAGCTGGTCGGGGAATGGCTACACCTTC.

The rearrangement links TRBV21-1 to TRBJ2-1; TRBD2 is taken as the D call from the table, unchecked against the DNA. TRBV21-1 is recorded as a pseudogene. This CDR3 has 14 residues. This chain's CDR3 is CASNKRTRFGEQFF. CDR3 DNA: TGTGCCAGCAATAAGCGAACCCGCTTCGGGGAGCAGTTCTTC.

The rearrangement joins TRBV5-4 to TRBJ2-3; 9 bases map to TRBD2. V was pared by 4 bases and J by 1 base, with 7 bases of the junction left unmatched. Germline V gene data show CDR1 as SGHNT and CDR2 as YYREEE (reference sequence). The CDR3 length is 16 residues. The CDR3 nucleotides are TGTGCCAGCAGCGCTGGCGGGGGGGCCCGCACAGATACGCAGTATTTT. It translates to CASSAGGGARTDTQYF.

J is TRBJ2-5 and V is TRBV25-1; 7 positions agree with TRBD2. The CDR3 runs 15 residues. Germline CDR1 MGHDK, CDR2 SYGVNS. After removal of 2 bases from V and 4 bases from J, the junction contained 7 bases not matched to a gene. The CDR3 sequence: CASSEGRGWRETQYF. In DNA form, the CDR3 reads TGTGCCAGCAGTGAAGGGAGGGGATGGAGAGAGACCCAGTACTTC. Based on the CDR3 plus reference TRBV25-1 and TRBJ2-5, the full variable domain is EADIYQTPRYLVIGTGKKITLECSQTMGHDKMYWYQQDPGMELHLIHYSYGVNSTEKGDLSSESTVSRIRTEHFPLTLESARPSHTSQYLCASSEGRGWRETQYFGPGTRLLVL.

V gene TRBV28 combines with J gene TRBJ1-1; 7 positions match TRBD1. Trimming at V came to 6 bases and at J to 5 bases, leaving 12 bases not matched to a gene. CDR3 length: 15 amino acids. CDR1 and CDR2 from the germline V gene are MDHEN and SYDVKM. The chain's CDR3 is CASSPRGIMITEAFF. CDR3 nucleotides: TGTGCCAGCAGCCCCAGGGGGATAATGATTACTGAAGCTTTCTTT.

CDR3 amino acids: CASSKPQVNEQFF. In DNA, the CDR3 is TGTGCCAGTAGTAAACCTCAGGTCAATGAGCAGTTCTTC. The V and J genes are TRBV19 and TRBJ2-1; the D is unclear. Germline CDR1 reads LNHDA; CDR2 reads SQIVND (reference sequence). The CDR3 covers 13 residues. V was pared by 4 bases and J by 6 bases, with 10 bases between.

This sequence joins TRBV5-1 and TRBJ2-1; TRBD2 aligns across 11 bases. V was pared by 4 bases and J by 5 bases, with 5 bases of the junction left unmatched. Germline V gene data show CDR1 as SGHRS and CDR2 as YFSETQ. The CDR3 spans 15 residues. The CDR3 protein is CASSPLLAGDNEQFF. DNA of the CDR3: TGCGCCAGCAGCCCCTTACTAGCGGGGGACAATGAGCAGTTCTTC. The whole variable domain, filled in from reference TRBV5-1 and TRBJ2-1, reads KAGVTQTPRYLIKTRGQQVTLSCSPISGHRSVSWYQQTPGQGLQFLFEYFSETQRNKGNFPGRFSGRQFSNSRSEMNVSTLELGDSALYLCASSPLLAGDNEQFFGPGTRLTVL.

The DNA for the CDR3 is TGTGCCAGCAGCTCGACAGGGGCTGGAGATACGCAGTATTTT. Protein sequence: CASSSTGAGDTQYF. This chain uses TRBV5-4 with TRBJ2-3; 8 bases map to TRBD1. The CDR3 contains 14 residues. The V segment lost 3 bases and the J segment 5 bases; nucleotides outside the gene matches: 5. Germline V lookup: CDR1 SGHNT, CDR2 YYREEE (reference sequence).

The rearrangement links TRBV7-9 to TRBJ2-3, with 7 bases lining up with TRBD2. Germline CDR1 and CDR2: SEHNR and FQNEAQ (reference sequence). The junction had 11 bases not matched to a gene; V was cut back by 5 bases and J by 6 bases. The CDR3 is 15 amino acids. In DNA, the CDR3 is TGTGCCAGCAGCACAGCTAGCGGCGGTAGGGATACGCAGTATTTT. This translates into CASSTASGGRDTQYF.

The V gene is TRBV6-6, the J gene TRBJ1-2, with D possibly being TRBD1 (6 bases). The V end lost 2 bases, the J end lost 2 bases, and 9 bases lay between the germline ends. The CDR3 has 14 amino acids. Germline CDR1 MNHNY, CDR2 SVGAGI (reference sequence). In nucleotides, the CDR3 is TGTGCCAGCAGTTACACGGGACAAAACTATGGCTACACCTTC. The encoded protein is CASSYTGQNYGYTF.

Only one count was recorded for this clone. The CDR3 spells CAIRLNHGELFF. CDR3 coding DNA: TGTGCCATTCGCCTCAACCACGGGGAGCTGTTTTTT. The rearrangement uses TRBV7-7 and TRBJ2-2; the D is unclear. The CDR3 has 12 residues. Trimming took off 10 bases at V and 7 bases at J, with 13 bases between the two ends. Germline V CDR1 and CDR2: SSHAT, FNYEAQ (reference sequence).

V is TRBV7-3 and J is TRBJ2-7, with a weak D call TRBD2 (5 bases). Germline V gene lookup returns CDR1 SGHTA and CDR2 FQGTGA. This CDR3 is 20 amino acids long. V shed 2 bases and J shed 3 bases, with 29 bases lying between them. CDR3 DNA: TGTGCCAGCAGCTTATTCGCATGGTTCGGATCGGACTCAGCGAACTACGAGCAGTACTTC. Its translation is CASSLFAWFGSDSANYEQYF.

The V call is TRBV9, the J call TRBJ2-6; 11 bases align to TRBD1. Trimming removed 3 bases from V and 0 bases from J; junction bases left unmatched: 2. Germline CDR1 reads SGDLS; CDR2 reads YYNGEE. This CDR3 has 17 residues. The CDR3 DNA sequence: TGTGCCAGCAGCGCCGGGACAGGGGGCTCTGGGGCCAACGTCCTGACTTTC. Its protein is CASSAGTGGSGANVLTF.

The rearrangement links TRBV7-2 to TRBJ2-2; 12 bases fit TRBD2. Trimming removed 2 bases from V and 4 bases from J; junction bases left unmatched: 11. The germline V gene has CDR1 SGHTA and CDR2 FQGNSA. CDR3 length: 19 amino acids. CDR3 amino acids: CASSLIGLAGGPGTGELFF. In nucleotides, the CDR3 is TGTGCCAGCAGCTTAATAGGCCTAGCGGGAGGGCCAGGCACCGGGGAGCTGTTTTTT.